This T cell receptor (beta chain) emerged from a study of STAT5B mutations in CD4+ large granular lymphocyte leukemia. A word on this clone: Its antigen is still unknown.

Study outcomes and limitations: Patient CD4-sorted repertoires looked more clonal than healthy CD4+ repertoires, even without putative leukemic clones. Data were not HLA-matched across samples.

The method was immunoSEQ multiplex PCR; TCRdb's version includes in-frame clones alone and lacks a portion of them. The sample records over 25,000 clones, 85% being singletons. This CDR3 spans 16 amino acids. Trimming at V came to 5 bases and at J to 6 bases, leaving 9 bases not matched to a gene. Germline lookup yields CDR1 LNHDA and CDR2 SQIVND (reference sequence). The chain has TRBV19 and TRBJ2-3, with 12 bases matching TRBD2. The sequenced material came from CD4+ T cells from blood buffy coats. This sequence originates from a human donor in good health. The CDR3 DNA sequence: TGTGCCAGTAGTCCCGCGACTAGCGGGAGAGGGGATACGCAGTATTTT. Its translation: CASSPATSGRGDTQYF.